This T cell receptor (beta chain) appears in the sequencing data of a study of CD8 T cells in ankylosing spondylitis (dated by TCRdb to the late 2010s). Study-wide context: The study profiled T cell receptor beta repertoires in healthy donors and ankylosing spondylitis patients to find disease-linked TCR variants. The whole study cohort included over a hundred healthy donors and around 24 ankylosing spondylitis patients. Samples of peripheral blood were taken, and for ankylosing spondylitis patients, synovial fluid was collected as well. Results the study describes overall, beyond this receptor: The disease-linked clones had a CD8+ phenotype and were found at relatively low frequencies in peripheral blood. Significant enrichment of the disease-linked clones was reported in matched synovial fluid samples from ankylosing spondylitis patients. Blood from ankylosing spondylitis patients appeared to be characterized by a TCR beta motif made up of under 10 highly homologous amino acid variants. Some motif variants had previously been reported in the synovial fluid and blood of reactive arthritis patients, which suggests shared mechanisms of disease initiation.

This clonotype was detected a few times. Its cognate antigen has yet to be identified. Base qualities were left out, and no much larger clone turns up one base away. Trimming at the junction amounts to 4 bases on V and 0 bases on J, and the germline ends lie 10 bases apart. The CDR3 measures 14 amino acids from cysteine to phenylalanine. The sequence is cut down to CDR3 DNA, 42 bases in frame from base 1. The germline V gene yields SGHRS for CDR1 and YFSETQ for CDR2. Instrument on record: Illumina HiSeq 2500. Quantitative 5'-RACE with molecular barcodes was used to prepare TCR beta libraries. As for how the authors treated the data: To identify disease-linked TCR variants, a new computational method was used, one built on a probabilistic model of VDJ rearrangement. Using fastp at Q25 and MiXCR, TCRdb reprocessed the public reads and kept productive beta chains. Each entry is one CDR3 protein sequence, shown with its most common DNA and genes. The V and J calls come from TCRdb's annotation, not from the publication. The sample profile shows some 46,000 distinct CDR3 sequences; about 11% of them were found once. The ten largest make up about 1.4% of the sample.

Specimen: blood, either unsorted or a sorted T cell fraction (not recorded which). The sequence links TRBV5-1 to TRBJ1-1, with the D gene not confidently named. The TCR originated in a male donor with ankylosing spondylitis or in good health (not recorded which). The CDR3 in this case is CASSPEGLNTEAFF. The sequenced DNA is TGCGCCAGCAGCCCCGAGGGTCTGAACACTGAAGCTTTCTTT. Joined to the reference TRBV5-1 and TRBJ1-1 proteins, this CDR3 gives the full variable domain: KAGVTQTPRYLIKTRGQQVTLSCSPISGHRSVSWYQQTPGQGLQFLFEYFSETQRNKGNFPGRFSGRQFSNSRSEMNVSTLELGDSALYLCASSPEGLNTEAFFGQGTRLTVV.